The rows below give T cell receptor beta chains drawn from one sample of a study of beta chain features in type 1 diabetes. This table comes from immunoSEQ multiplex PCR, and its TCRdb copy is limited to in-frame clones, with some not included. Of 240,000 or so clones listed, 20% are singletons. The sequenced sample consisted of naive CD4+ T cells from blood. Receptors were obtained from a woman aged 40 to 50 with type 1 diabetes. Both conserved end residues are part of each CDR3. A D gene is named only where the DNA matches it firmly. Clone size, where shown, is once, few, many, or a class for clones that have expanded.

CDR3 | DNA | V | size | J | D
CASSSRGGTYEQYF | TGTGCCAGCAGCTCGAGGGGGGGAACCTACGAGCAGTACTTC | TRBV7-2 | few | TRBJ2-7 | -
CASSLSTGSTFF | TGTGCCAGCAGTTTGTCTACAGGTTCCACTTTCTTT | TRBV28 | - | TRBJ1-1 | -
CASSLEARETQYF | TGTGCCAGCTCACTAGAAGCCCGCGAGACCCAGTACTTC | TRBV18 | few | TRBJ2-5 | -
CASSYRQGTGYTF | TGTGCCAGCAGTTACCGACAGGGGACTGGCTACACCTTC | TRBV6-5 | - | TRBJ1-2 | TRBD1
CASSLTGTRNQPQHF | TGCGCCAGCAGCTTGACAGGGACCCGCAATCAGCCCCAGCATTTT | TRBV5-1 | - | TRBJ1-5 | -
CASSLNSLSRNTEAFF | TGCGCCAGCAGCTTGAACAGTCTCTCGAGGAACACTGAAGCTTTCTTT | TRBV5-1 | - | TRBJ1-1 | -
CSVTTQGARGYGYTF | TGCAGCGTTACCACGCAGGGGGCGCGAGGGTATGGCTACACCTTC | TRBV29-1 | few | TRBJ1-2 | TRBD1
CASRLLSGSVTYNEQFF | TGCGCCAGCAGGCTCCTTAGCGGGAGTGTCACCTACAATGAGCAGTTCTTC | TRBV5-1 | - | TRBJ2-1 | TRBD2
CATSPREGNEQFF | TGTGCCACCAGCCCGCGGGAGGGCAATGAGCAGTTCTTC | TRBV15 | few | TRBJ2-1 | TRBD2
CASSQAVGTSGIEQFF | TGCGCCAGCAGCCAGGCCGTCGGGACTAGCGGGATTGAGCAGTTCTTC | TRBV4-3 | - | TRBJ2-1 | TRBD2
CASRTQGSHEQYF | TGTGCCAGCAGGACCCAGGGGAGCCACGAGCAGTACTTC | TRBV7-3 | - | TRBJ2-7 | -
CASSTGTGSETQYF | TGCGCCAGCAGCACAGGGACGGGTTCGGAGACCCAGTACTTC | TRBV4-3 | few | TRBJ2-5 | -
CSVGAQGASEQYF | TGCAGCGTTGGAGCACAGGGGGCAAGCGAGCAGTACTTC | TRBV29-1 | - | TRBJ2-7 | TRBD1
CSFTGTPFYNEQFF | TGCAGCTTCACCGGGACTCCCTTCTACAATGAGCAGTTCTTC | TRBV29-1 | few | TRBJ2-1 | -
CASSPGAGTWSTEAFF | TGTGCCAGCTCACCTGGGGCGGGGACTTGGAGCACTGAAGCTTTCTTT | TRBV18 | few | TRBJ1-1 | -
CASRSNPHEQYF | TGTGCCAGCAGATCTAACCCCCACGAGCAGTACTTC | TRBV28 | few | TRBJ2-7 | -
CASSFTDQETQYF | TGCGCCAGCAGCTTTACAGACCAAGAGACCCAGTACTTC | TRBV5-1 | - | TRBJ2-5 | -
CASSGLAGVKETQYF | TGTGCCAGCAGTGGGCTAGCGGGGGTTAAAGAGACCCAGTACTTC | TRBV2 | few | TRBJ2-5 | TRBD2
CASSILAGVLDEQFF | TGTGCCAGTAGTATACTAGCGGGAGTTCTCGATGAGCAGTTCTTC | TRBV19 | few | TRBJ2-1 | TRBD2
CASSLGSDRTPFF | TGTGCCAGCAGCTTAGGCTCAGACAGGACCCCTTTCTTT | TRBV11-3 | - | TRBJ1-1 | -
CASGMVRATGGEQYF | TGTGCCAGCGGCATGGTTCGGGCCACGGGGGGCGAGCAGTACTTC | TRBV5-4 | few | TRBJ2-7 | TRBD2
CASSLGQGETQYF | TGCGCCAGCAGCTTGGGTCAGGGAGAGACCCAGTACTTC | TRBV5-1 | - | TRBJ2-5 | -
CASSLYGGGDEQFF | TGTGCCAGCAGCTTATATGGGGGGGGAGATGAGCAGTTCTTC | TRBV25-1 | - | TRBJ2-1 | TRBD2
CASSVRREADTQYF | TGTGCCAGCAGCGTTAGGCGGGAGGCAGATACGCAGTATTTT | TRBV9 | - | TRBJ2-3 | TRBD2
CASRPSRTGAYEQYF | TGTGCCAGCAGACCCTCCCGGACAGGGGCCTACGAGCAGTACTTC | TRBV2 | few | TRBJ2-7 | TRBD1
CASSLGRGGELFF | TGTGCCAGCAGCTTAGGGCGGGGGGGTGAGCTGTTTTTT | TRBV7-2 | few | TRBJ1-4 | -
CASSLGQGRRQETQYF | TGCGCCAGCAGCTTGGGACAGGGGAGAAGACAAGAGACCCAGTACTTC | TRBV5-1 | few | TRBJ2-5 | TRBD1
CASSLGLTEAFF | TGTGCCAGCAGTTTGGGACTCACTGAAGCTTTCTTT | TRBV2 | few | TRBJ1-1 | -
CASRGVQETQYF | TGTGCCAGCAGAGGGGTTCAGGAGACCCAGTACTTC | TRBV6-5 | - | TRBJ2-5 | -
CASSYSGGGADTQYF | TGTGCCAGCAGTTACTCCGGGGGAGGGGCAGATACGCAGTATTTT | TRBV6-6 | few | TRBJ2-3 | TRBD2
CASSHRRGPYNEQFF | TGCGCCAGCAGCCACCGCAGGGGGCCTTACAATGAGCAGTTCTTC | TRBV4-3 | few | TRBJ2-1 | TRBD1
CASSLRGRGNYGYTF | TGTGCCAGCAGCTTGAGGGGCAGGGGTAACTATGGCTACACCTTC | TRBV5-4 | few | TRBJ1-2 | -
CSADRGGSEAFF | TGCAGCGCTGACCGAGGGGGCTCAGAAGCTTTCTTT | TRBV29-1 | - | TRBJ1-1 | TRBD1
CSVEILNYGYTF | TGCAGCGTTGAGATTCTAAACTATGGCTACACCTTC | TRBV29-1 | few | TRBJ1-2 | -
CASSFGTITDTQYF | TGTGCCAGCAGCTTCGGGACAATCACAGATACGCAGTATTTT | TRBV7-9 | - | TRBJ2-3 | -
CASSLRDRVGGGTEAFF | TGTGCCAGCAGCTTACGGGACAGGGTAGGGGGAGGCACTGAAGCTTTCTTT | TRBV7-9 | - | TRBJ1-1 | TRBD1
CATRAGDQPQHF | TGTGCCACCAGAGCGGGGGATCAGCCCCAGCATTTT | TRBV2 | - | TRBJ1-5 | -
CASGTGNTGELFF | TGTGCCTCCGGGACAGGGAACACCGGGGAGCTGTTTTTT | TRBV7-3 | few | TRBJ2-2 | TRBD1
CASSLAGIGAFNTEAFF | TGTGCCAGCAGCTTAGCAGGTATTGGGGCCTTTAACACTGAAGCTTTCTTT | TRBV7-2 | - | TRBJ1-1 | -
CASSNRLAGQGDTQYF | TGTGCCAGCAGCAACCGACTAGCGGGGCAGGGAGATACGCAGTATTTT | TRBV7-6 | few | TRBJ2-3 | TRBD2
CASSAQGPDGYTF | TGTGCCAGCAGCGCGCAGGGGCCGGATGGCTACACCTTC | TRBV7-9 | - | TRBJ1-2 | -
CASSLGTVQETQYF | TGTGCCAGCAGCCTCGGGACAGTCCAAGAGACCCAGTACTTC | TRBV7-8 | - | TRBJ2-5 | TRBD1
CASSLIGTSNEQFF | TGTGCCAGCAGCTTAATCGGGACTAGCAATGAGCAGTTCTTC | TRBV7-3 | - | TRBJ2-1 | TRBD2
CASRKGWSYEQYF | TGTGCCAGCAGGAAGGGGTGGTCCTACGAGCAGTACTTC | TRBV28 | few | TRBJ2-7 | -
CAWSAGRQGRTMYGYTF | TGTGCCTGGAGTGCCGGCAGACAGGGAAGAACTATGTATGGCTACACCTTC | TRBV30 | - | TRBJ1-2 | TRBD1
CAWSGTGGQPQHF | TGTGCCTGGAGTGGGACAGGCGGGCAGCCCCAGCATTTT | TRBV30 | - | TRBJ1-5 | TRBD1
CASSLSAESNQPQHF | TGTGCCAGCAGCTTGAGCGCGGAGAGCAATCAGCCCCAGCATTTT | TRBV7-9 | - | TRBJ1-5 | -
CSVGQGVDQPQHF | TGCAGCGTCGGACAGGGTGTGGATCAGCCCCAGCATTTT | TRBV29-1 | few | TRBJ1-5 | TRBD1
CSVMSRRQGARETQYF | TGCAGCGTGATGAGCCGCCGACAGGGGGCGCGGGAGACCCAGTACTTC | TRBV29-1 | - | TRBJ2-5 | TRBD1
CASKAGQGFDYEQYF | TGCGCCAGCAAGGCGGGACAGGGGTTTGACTACGAGCAGTACTTC | TRBV5-1 | - | TRBJ2-7 | TRBD1
CASSLERDRVNQPQHF | TGTGCCAGCAGCTTAGAGAGGGACAGGGTAAATCAGCCCCAGCATTTT | TRBV7-8 | - | TRBJ1-5 | TRBD1
CASSPGAEETQYF | TGTGCCAGCTCACCAGGAGCCGAAGAGACCCAGTACTTC | TRBV18 | few | TRBJ2-5 | -
CASSLLLPGLAEQYF | TGTGCCAGCAGCCTTCTACTTCCGGGACTAGCGGAGCAGTACTTC | TRBV5-6 | few | TRBJ2-7 | TRBD2
CASSIGGREETQYF | TGTGCCAGTAGTATAGGCGGCAGAGAAGAGACCCAGTACTTC | TRBV19 | few | TRBJ2-5 | -
CASRSGTAGPDTQYF | TGTGCCAGCAGATCCGGGACCGCGGGGCCAGATACGCAGTATTTT | TRBV28 | - | TRBJ2-3 | -